What follows are 25 T cell receptor beta chains derived from one specimen sequenced in a study of T cells after yellow fever vaccination. TCRdb independently ran MiXCR on the 5' RACE reads; one entry per CDR3 protein. The table includes around 550,000 distinct CDR3 sequences, under 25% detected once. Sequencing used PBMCs, obtained 15 days after the yellow fever booster vaccination. The source is a man in his thirties or forties who received the YFV17D yellow fever vaccine.

The chain joins TRBV20-1 to TRBJ2-3, with a weak D call TRBD2 (6 bases). The CDR3 covers 12 residues. V shed 4 bases and J shed 9 bases, with 14 bases lying between them. Germline values: CDR1 DFQATT, CDR2 SNEGSKA (reference sequence). The CDR3 nucleotides are TGCAGTGCTACAGCGGGTTACTTAACGCAGTATTTT. Translation: CSATAGYLTQYF.

This clonotype was seen a few times. The chain uses TRBV7-9 and TRBJ1-2; possible D gene TRBD1, 5 bases. V lost 5 bases and J lost 4, with 14 bases in between. The CDR3 runs to 14 residues. Per the germline V gene, CDR1 is SEHNR and CDR2 is FQNEAQ (reference sequence). DNA of the CDR3: TGTGCCAGCAGCACACAGACAGTGGGCTATGGCTACACCTTC. Amino acid sequence: CASSTQTVGYGYTF.

The CDR3 DNA reads as TGTGCCAGCAGCCGCTCGGGCCCGTACAATGAGCAGTTCTTC. Its translation: CASSRSGPYNEQFF. The chain recombines TRBV3-1 with TRBJ2-1; unclear D gene. There are 14 residues in the CDR3. Germline V gives CDR1 LGHDT, CDR2 YNNKEL (reference sequence). Trimming removed 4 bases from V and 4 bases from J, with 11 bases in between.

The J gene is TRBJ2-7, the V gene TRBV10-3; D is unresolved. V lost 1 base to trimming and J lost 1 base, with 5 bases between them. In germline, CDR1 is ENHRY, CDR2 SYGVKD. The CDR3 length is 13 residues. CDR3 in amino acids: CAISELGSYEQYF. The CDR3 DNA follows: TGTGCCATCAGTGAGTTAGGGTCCTACGAGCAGTACTTC.

This clonotype was detected only a few times. The CDR3 sequence is CASSLATGTGGATQYF. In DNA form, the CDR3 reads TGTGCCAGCAGCTTAGCCACCGGGACAGGGGGCGCGACCCAGTACTTC. The genes are TRBV7-2 and TRBJ2-5; 12 nucleotides match TRBD1. J gave up 7 bases and V 0 bases, and 6 bases lay outside the gene matches. Germline assignment: CDR1 SGHTA and CDR2 FQGNSA. This CDR3 is built from 16 residues.

This clonotype turned up a few times. The chain joins TRBV7-9 to TRBJ2-7; 8 bases fit TRBD2. Per germline, CDR1 SEHNR and CDR2 FQNEAQ (reference sequence). This CDR3 spans 13 amino acids. V dropped 5 bases and J dropped 5; count of bases not matched to a gene: 5. CDR3: CASSISGIDEQYF. The CDR3 nucleotides are TGTGCCAGCAGCATTAGCGGGATCGACGAGCAGTACTTC.

The sample holds a few counts of this clonotype. This chain connects TRBV12-3 or TRBV12-4 to TRBJ1-6; possible D gene TRBD1, 5 bases. V lost 5 bases and J 9 bases, leaving 14 bases between the germline ends. This CDR3 is 14 amino acids long. CDR3 loop: CASSRDLGGSPLHF. CDR3 bases: TGTGCCAGCAGTCGGGACTTGGGTGGTTCACCCCTCCACTTT.

To note about this clonotype: One end of the junction is discordant with germline, which a read error may explain. V is TRBV11-2 and J is TRBJ2-3, with 10 nucleotides matching TRBD2. Per germline, CDR1 SGHAT and CDR2 FQNNGV. The CDR3 contains 17 residues. The CDR3 coding sequence is TGTCCCAGCAGCTTAGAAAGGACTAGCGGAACCACAGATACGCAGTATTTT. This gives the protein CPSSLERTSGTTDTQYF.

The chain carries TRBV12-3 or TRBV12-4 and TRBJ2-1, with a tentative D call TRBD1 (6 bases). The CDR3 has 13 amino acids. The V and J ends lost 6 bases and 4 bases respectively, with 10 bases between them. CDR3 amino acids: CASRGDIYNEQFF. The CDR3 DNA sequence: TGTGCCAGCAGAGGGGACATTTACAATGAGCAGTTCTTC.

This clonotype was found a few times. The chain links TRBV7-9 to TRBJ2-1, with 7 bases that match TRBD2. The CDR3 extends over 12 amino acids. Trimming took 8 bases from V and 8 from J; bases not matched to a gene: 6. From germline, CDR1 is SEHNR and CDR2 FQNEAQ (reference sequence). This CDR3 is CASAPGGHEQFF. CDR3 sequence (DNA): TGTGCCAGCGCCCCGGGAGGCCATGAGCAGTTCTTC.

This clonotype occurred a few times. This chain links TRBV28 with TRBJ2-4; either TRBD1 or TRBD2 may fit D (5 bases each). In germline, CDR1 is MDHEN, CDR2 SYDVKM. Trimming pared 3 bases from V and 6 bases from J, leaving 9 bases between. The CDR3 sequence is 13 residues long. For the CDR3, the DNA is TGTGCCAGCAGTTTTTCGAGGGGAAACATTCAGTACTTC. Translation: CASSFSRGNIQYF. The whole variable domain, remainder taken from reference TRBV28 and TRBJ2-4, is DVKVTQSSRYLVKRTGEKVFLECVQDMDHENMFWYRQDPGLGLRLIYFSYDVKMKEKGDIPEGYSVSREKKERFSLILESASTNQTSMYLCASSFSRGNIQYFGAGTRLSVL.

Here the CDR3 reads CASSLRGIGELFF. The CDR3 DNA sequence: TGTGCCAGCAGTTTAAGGGGAATCGGGGAGCTGTTTTTT. V is TRBV27 and J is TRBJ2-2, with D maybe TRBD1 (5 bases). The germline V gene encodes CDR1 MNHEY and CDR2 SMNVEV (reference sequence). V lost 2 bases and J 7 bases, leaving 8 bases between the germline ends. This CDR3 comprises 13 residues.

This clonotype has more than one count but fewer than ten. The genes are TRBV12-3 or TRBV12-4 and TRBJ1-5; D is possibly TRBD1 (5 bases). Trimming pared 5 bases from V and 4 bases from J, leaving 15 bases between. This CDR3 spans 15 amino acids. The CDR3 nucleotides read TGTGCCAGCAGTCCGGCAGGGAATGGTAATCAGCCCCAGCATTTT. Encoded protein: CASSPAGNGNQPQHF.

V and J are TRBV7-2 and TRBJ2-7, with 11 nucleotides matching TRBD2. V shed 5 bases and J 7 bases; nucleotides not matched to a gene: 10. The CDR3 consists of 15 residues. The V gene's germline CDR1 is SGHTA and CDR2 FQGNSA. The DNA for the CDR3 is TGTGCCAGCAGCCTTCGACTAGCGGGGCCGGGAGAGCAGTACTTC. Translated, it gives CASSLRLAGPGEQYF. The full variable domain, with the rest looked up from reference TRBV7-2 and TRBJ2-7, is GAGVSQSPSNKVTEKGKDVELRCDPISGHTALYWYRQSLGQGLEFLIYFQGNSAPDKSGLPSDRFSAERTGGSVSTLTIQRTQQEDSAVYLCASSLRLAGPGEQYFGPGTRLTVT.

This clonotype has just a few counts. CDR3 coding DNA: TGTGCCAGCAGCGGGGGGATCGGGGAGCTGTTTTTT. It is translated as CASSGGIGELFF. The chain is built from TRBV9 and TRBJ2-2; either TRBD1 or TRBD2 may fit D (5 bases each). V was clipped by 3 bases and J by 7 bases, with 7 bases between them. This CDR3 is built from 12 residues. The germline V gene encodes CDR1 SGDLS and CDR2 YYNGEE.

This chain connects TRBV20-1 to TRBJ1-1; maybe TRBD1 (6 bases). CDR1 is DFQATT and CDR2 is SNEGSKA in the germline V gene (reference sequence). V lost 7 bases and J 10 bases, leaving 7 bases between the germline ends. The CDR3 has 8 residues. The CDR3 here is CSGGGAFF. The CDR3 DNA reads TGCAGTGGAGGGGGAGCTTTCTTT.

This clonotype was found once. One end of the junction varies from germline; a read error may be responsible. The V and J genes are TRBV5-8 and TRBJ2-2, with unresolved D. This CDR3 spans 14 amino acids. The germline gives CDR1 SGHTS, CDR2 YDEGEE. DNA for the CDR3: TGCGCCAGCAGTCGAAATCCGAACACCGGGGAGCTGTTTTTT. As protein: CASSRNPNTGELFF.

The rearrangement joins TRBV7-9 to TRBJ2-4; possibly TRBD2 for D (6 bases). Trimming cost V 8 bases and J 8 bases, with 19 bases left between them. The CDR3 runs to 14 residues. Germline lookup yields CDR1 SEHNR and CDR2 FQNEAQ (reference sequence). The CDR3 sequence: CASGPGRTGYIQYF. Written as DNA, the CDR3 is TGTGCCAGCGGACCGGGGAGGACGGGTTACATTCAGTACTTC.

V gene TRBV5-1 combines with J gene TRBJ2-2; unclear D gene. V was clipped by 3 bases and J by 8 bases, with 11 bases between them. Germline CDR1 SGHRS, CDR2 YFSETQ. CDR3 size: 13 residues. This chain's CDR3 is CASSSRANGELFF. In DNA form, the CDR3 reads TGCGCCAGCAGCTCAAGGGCAAATGGGGAGCTGTTTTTT.

This clonotype has only a few counts. The rearrangement joins TRBV7-2 to TRBJ2-3; D is uncertain. The germline V and J ends were trimmed by 2 bases and 12 bases, with 12 bases remaining between them. CDR3 size: 12 residues. The germline V gene has CDR1 SGHTA and CDR2 FQGNSA. DNA of the CDR3: TGTGCCAGCAGCTTATTCTGGTATCACCAGTATTTT. This codes for CASSLFWYHQYF.

In its sample, this clonotype was seen a few times. This rearrangement joins TRBV6-1 to TRBJ1-5; no clear D. V was trimmed by 5 bases and J by 3 bases, leaving 14 bases between them. The germline V gene encodes CDR1 MNHNS and CDR2 SASEGT. The CDR3 loop spans 15 amino acids. The CDR3 protein is CASSPTAGYNQPQHF. CDR3 bases: TGTGCCAGCAGTCCTACCGCCGGTTACAATCAGCCCCAGCATTTT.

This chain uses TRBV27 with TRBJ1-6; 9 nucleotides line up with TRBD1. This CDR3 comprises 16 residues. V was pared by 4 bases and J by 3 bases, with 4 bases of the junction left unmatched. From germline, CDR1 is MNHEY and CDR2 SMNVEV (reference sequence). CDR3 protein: CASSYLGQGYNSPLHF. The CDR3 nucleotides are TGTGCCAGCAGTTATTTGGGACAGGGCTATAATTCACCCCTCCACTTT.

As to this clonotype: An end of the junction differs from the germline gene, which may be a read error. The gene calls are TRBV7-7 and TRBJ2-1; perhaps TRBD2 as D (6 bases). The germline CDR1 and CDR2 sequences are SSHAT and FNYEAQ (reference sequence). The CDR3 is 13 amino acids. CDR3 sequence (DNA): TGTGCTAGCAGCTCATCGGGAGACAATGAGCAGTTCTTC. It encodes CASSSSGDNEQFF.

V and J are TRBV12-3 or TRBV12-4 and TRBJ1-4; 7 bases are shared with TRBD1. V shed 2 bases and J 7 bases; nucleotides not matched to a gene: 4. The CDR3 loop spans 14 amino acids. DNA for the CDR3: TGTGCCAGCAGTTTACCCGGGACAGCTGAAAAACTGTTTTTT. It is translated as CASSLPGTAEKLFF.

This clonotype was observed a handful of times. The chain carries TRBV14 and TRBJ2-5; possible D gene TRBD2, 5 bases. V lost 1 base and J 5 bases, leaving 20 bases between the germline ends. In germline, CDR1 is SGHDN, CDR2 FVKESK. The CDR3 is 17 residues long. CDR3: CASSQGILAGVRETQYF. CDR3 sequence (DNA): TGTGCCAGCAGCCAAGGGATCCTAGCAGGCGTCCGGGAGACCCAGTACTTC.